This is a list of T cell receptor beta chains from one sample in a study of identical twins. MiXCR was run by TCRdb on the 5' RACE reads, yielding one entry per CDR3 protein. This table holds about 810,000 distinct CDR3 sequences, roughly an eighth found once. These data were likewise used in another study, on yellow fever vaccine responses in identical twins.

The sample taken for sequencing was PBMCs. The origin of the receptors is a woman in her late teens or twenties in good health. CDR3s include the opening cysteine and the closing phenylalanine or tryptophan. D genes are given only for firm matches. The listing skips clone size in some rows; elsewhere it reads once, few, many or a size class.

V,D,size,J,DNA,CDR3
TRBV20-1,TRBD2,many,TRBJ2-1,TGCAGTGCTAGTTCCGGGGGGGCCTCCTACAATGAGCAGTTCTTC,CSASSGGASYNEQFF
TRBV5-8,.,once,TRBJ2-1,TGTGCCAGCAGCTTGGCGGGGAAGTACAATGAGCAGTTCTTC,CASSLAGKYNEQFF
TRBV7-9,.,few,TRBJ2-4,TGTGCCAGCAGCCGACCCACAGATGCCAAAAACATTCAGTACTTC,CASSRPTDAKNIQYF
TRBV11-3,TRBD2,.,TRBJ2-1,TGTGCCAGCAGGGCTAGCGGGGGAATCTACAATGAGCAGTTCTTC,CASRASGGIYNEQFF
TRBV5-1,.,.,TRBJ2-3,TGCGCCAGCAGCTTTCAATCCGGAGATACGCAGTATTTT,CASSFQSGDTQYF
TRBV12-3/TRBV12-4,TRBD2,.,TRBJ2-5,TGTGCCAGCAGTTTAAGGGCTAGCGGAAAAGAGACCCAGTACTTC,CASSLRASGKETQYF
TRBV11-2,TRBD2,.,TRBJ2-1,TGTGCCAGCAGCTTATCCCTTCTAGCGGGGGGGCGTGCTGAGCAGTTCTTC,CASSLSLLAGGRAEQFF
TRBV7-9,TRBD2,few,TRBJ2-7,TGTGCCAGCAGCTACACCGGGACTAGCGGTGACGAGCAGTACTTC,CASSYTGTSGDEQYF
TRBV5-1,.,few,TRBJ2-2,TGCGCCAGCAGCCCTACAGCCTCCAACACCGGGGAGCTGTTTTTT,CASSPTASNTGELFF
TRBV7-9,TRBD1,.,TRBJ1-4,TGTGCCAGCAGCGGAGGACAGGGTTATGAAAAACTGTTTTTT,CASSGGQGYEKLFF
TRBV5-1,.,.,TRBJ2-2,TGCGCCAGCAGCTTAGGGGGTCTCGGCGGGGAGCTGTTTTTT,CASSLGGLGGELFF
TRBV11-2,.,few,TRBJ2-5,TGTGCCAGCAGCTTAGGGGAGAGAACCCAGTACTTC,CASSLGERTQYF
TRBV11-2,.,many,TRBJ2-7,TGTGCCAGCAGCCTAAGGACATTAGGTACGATCTACGAGCAGTACTTC,CASSLRTLGTIYEQYF
TRBV9,.,few,TRBJ2-3,TGTGCCAGCAGCGTAGGGGTAGCGGTCCTTGGGGATACGCAGTATTTT,CASSVGVAVLGDTQYF
TRBV9,TRBD2,few,TRBJ2-1,TGTGCCAGCAGCCCCCGGACTAGCGGGAGTGATAATGAGCAGTTCTTC,CASSPRTSGSDNEQFF
TRBV5-6,.,many,TRBJ2-7,TGTGCCAGCAGCCAACAGAAATGGGAGCAGTACTTC,CASSQQKWEQYF
TRBV12-5,TRBD2,.,TRBJ2-5,TGTGCTAGTGGTTATGTAAGGACTAGCGGACCGACGGAGACCCAGTACTTC,CASGYVRTSGPTETQYF
TRBV28,.,few,TRBJ2-4,TGTGCCAGCAGCAGAACCGGAGTGACCAAAAACATTCAGTACTTC,CASSRTGVTKNIQYF
TRBV3-1,TRBD2,.,TRBJ2-3,TGTGCCAGCAGCCAAGGGACTAGCGAGAGCACAGATACGCAGTATTTT,CASSQGTSESTDTQYF
TRBV27,TRBD1,.,TRBJ2-1,TGTGCCAGCAGTCCACTTAAAAGACAGGGGGCAAATGAGCAGTTCTTC,CASSPLKRQGANEQFF
TRBV7-8,.,.,TRBJ2-2,TGTGCCAGCAGCTTAGAAGTGGCAGGGATTGGGGAGCTGTTTTTT,CASSLEVAGIGELFF
TRBV12-3/TRBV12-4,TRBD1,.,TRBJ2-2,TGTGCCAGCAGCTATACAGGGGCGGCTAACACCGGGGAGCTGTTTTTT,CASSYTGAANTGELFF